This note documents a single T cell receptor (beta chain) sequence. This clonotype was detected a few times. Its antigen is not yet known. No qualities accompany the bases; no much larger clone lies one base away. The germline V gene sets CDR1 to SQVTM and CDR2 to ANQGSEA. Unmatched junction bases come to 18, with V trimmed by 8 bases and J by 5 bases. The CDR3, cysteine through phenylalanine, is 16 amino acids long. The entry retains the CDR3 DNA only, 48 bases that are in frame from base 1. This sample was included in a study of T-cell reconstitution after alpha-beta-depleted transplantation in children (TCRdb year 2016). Broadly, across the study: Using TCR repertoire profiling, the study quantitatively followed how T-cell immune reconstitution unfolded in children after TCRalphabeta/CD19-depleted allogeneic hematopoietic cell transplantation.

Library method: PCR. The data were produced on an Illumina HiSeq 2500. To normalize quantification of the TCRbeta repertoire, the TCR libraries were built with molecular barcoding that relied on unique molecular identifiers. In-frame beta chains were kept once TCRdb had trimmed the public reads at Q25 with fastp and called clones with MiXCR. Every entry covers one CDR3 protein and lists the most common genes and DNA from its rows. For this sample the table gives hundreds of thousands of distinct CDR3 sequences, of which about 15% were detected only once. The ten top clones hold approximately 1.1% of the sample.

The sequenced sample was PBMCs from the stem cell graft donor, obtained from the stem cell graft. The chain is made from TRBV29-1 and TRBJ2-1; TRBD2 matches 7 bases in the middle. The clonotype originates from a human donor who donated a stem cell graft to a child with acute myeloid leukemia. For the CDR3, the sequence is CSFIRAGDSLNNEQFF. The DNA sequence is as follows: TGCAGCTTCATCAGGGCGGGGGACTCCCTGAACAATGAGCAGTTCTTC.